This entry is about one TCR beta chain. These data belong to a study of shared clonotypes between healthy human individuals. Assay: immunoSEQ multiplex PCR; the TCRdb copy retains only in-frame clones and omits some. The top ten hold approximately 1.6% of the sample, which has more than 2 million clones, about 94% seen once. Naive CD8 cells, CD45RO-negative and positively selected for CCR7, excluded terminally differentiated effector memory CD45RA+ cells. Germline assignment: CDR1 SGHVS and CDR2 FQNEAQ. The CDR3 is 14 residues long. The J segment lost 2 bases and the V segment lost 5 bases, leaving 5 bases of the junction unmatched.

The TCR originated in a man in his late teens or twenties in good health. Some clones in this sample may be carry-over from other donors' samples. This sequence joins TRBV7-8 and TRBJ2-5, with 7 bases matching TRBD1. Sample: naive CD8+ T cells from PBMCs. CDR3: CASSEEQGQETQYF. The CDR3 nucleotides are TGTGCCAGCAGCGAGGAACAGGGGCAAGAGACCCAGTACTTC.